One sample yielded the 3 T cell receptor beta chains listed below, sequenced in a study of OX40 agonist ivuxolimab in advanced cancers. Produced via immunoSEQ multiplex PCR; TCRdb's table is partial and in-frame only. The sample yields about 69,000 clones, 84% seen once. The source was CD4+ or CD8+ T cells sorted from blood, collected in a trial of the OX40 agonist ivuxolimab. The receptors come from an adult with an advanced solid tumor such as melanoma, head and neck, liver or kidney cancer.

The J gene is TRBJ2-5, the V gene TRBV9, with TRBD2 matching over 13 bases. V shed 3 bases and J 5 bases; nucleotides not matched to a gene: 4. This CDR3 is built from 15 residues. Germline CDR1 is SGDLS and CDR2 is YYNGEE. The CDR3 region has the DNA TGTGCCAGCAGCGCAGGGACTAGCGGGGTGGAGACCCAGTACTTC. It codes for CASSAGTSGVETQYF.

The chain has TRBV4-2 and TRBJ2-3; 11 nucleotides agree with TRBD2. Germline CDR1 is LGHNA and CDR2 is YNFKEQ. Trimming at V came to 4 bases and at J to 2 bases, leaving 5 bases not matched to a gene. This CDR3 comprises 16 residues. CDR3 nucleotide sequence: TGTGCCAGCAGCCCCATAGCGGGGGGGGCCACAGATACGCAGTATTTT. Translated: CASSPIAGGATDTQYF.

The gene calls are TRBV19 and TRBJ1-6; D uncertain. The V and J ends lost 3 bases and 4 bases respectively, with 13 bases between them. Germline assignment: CDR1 LNHDA and CDR2 SQIVND (reference sequence). This CDR3 comprises 16 residues. The chain's CDR3 is CASSIYLADYNSPLHF. The CDR3 nucleotides read TGTGCCAGTAGTATTTATCTGGCCGATTATAATTCACCCCTCCACTTT.